This T cell receptor beta chain was identified in a study of T cell responses to AZD1222 COVID-19 vaccine. The CDR3 extends over 14 amino acids. Germline loops: CDR1 SGHVS, CDR2 FNYEAQ. V was clipped by 3 bases and J by 4 bases; unmatched bases: 1. In the case of this clone: Its matching antigen is unknown.

Study results and caveats: The donor cohort was predominantly white British with a female majority, and clonal diversity may have been underestimated. Nearly half of spike-specific TCRs reportedly target variant regions that are unmutated in the B.1.351 and B.1.1.7 variants.

Using immunoSEQ multiplex PCR, the repertoire was profiled, and TCRdb retains in-frame clones only, with some absent. The table has 53,000 or so clones, approximately 84% seen once; the top ten hold 27%. The starting material was peripheral blood, obtained on day 0 of AZD1222 vaccination. This receptor was identified in an adult in good health. The rearrangement joins TRBV7-6 to TRBJ1-5; 9 bases fit TRBD1. CDR3 sequence: CASSLTGGNQPQHF. The CDR3 DNA reads as TGTGCCAGCAGCTTGACAGGGGGTAATCAGCCCCAGCATTTT.